This TCR beta chain emerged from a study of cytomegalovirus exposure and HLA in healthy donors (dated by TCRdb to the late 2010s). For context, the study as a whole: According to an earlier analysis of 450 to 650 of the donors, about 180 million T cells yielded roughly 100 million unique TCR beta sequences and about 300 Gb of sequence data. Typing coverage varied by locus: 629-630 donors for A, B, C, DRB1 and DQB1; approximately 500 for DQA1; approximately 570 for DPA1; around 450 for DPB1. Five DR-DQ haplotypes were handled as single units for association and clustering, since linkage in the cohort was strong. Among the approximately 420 genotyped donors, under 90% belonged to the genetic ancestry cluster associated with self-reported Caucasian donors. All discovery cohort repertoires had been generated on a single sequencing platform. Along with the approximately 620-subject first cohort, a separate validation cohort of approximately 110 different subjects was used. The study was designed to test whether signatures of past pathogen exposure could be identified by cataloging public T cell receptors. About 280 gigabases of sequencing data and tens of millions of unique TCR sequences made up an early release that covered several hundred HLA-typed donors. Both class I and class II loci were covered by HLA typing, at four-digit resolution. Alongside the repertoire data, information on donor age, sex, ethnicity and CMV serostatus was compiled. To decide whether each TCR beta V gene segment behaved as functional or pseudogenic, an earlier analysis of 587 of the donors relied on high-throughput TCR beta sequencing. To study patterns of TCR occurrence, a later analysis re-analyzed previously published TCR beta repertoires from 600 to 750 donors and added high-resolution HLA genotyping. The study profiled the T cell repertoires of hundreds of subjects by immunosequencing and related them to cytomegalovirus serostatus. To predict cytomegalovirus infection status, the study combined high-throughput TCR immunosequencing, statistical association of individual TCRs with disease status, and machine learning. Across 300 to 400 genotyped donors of the cohort, an average of about 250,000 unique TCR beta nucleotide sequences per donor were sequenced, and about a sixth of those sequences were non-productive. Rather than drawing on any new phenotypic data, the later analysis identified candidate immune exposures from TCR beta sequences and the way those sequences occurred across donors. In a later genetic analysis, genome-wide SNP genotypes for about 55% of the 666 donors were used, and that subset was treated as a discovery cohort. What the research found in general, with its limitations: According to the authors, the approach could potentially be generalized to other disease states and immunological phenotypes. Because the 87-base-pair reads could not distinguish some IMGT-functional V segments, including TRBV6-2 and TRBV6-3, those segments were excluded. A cluster of highly shared sequence variants was judged likely to be a technical artifact of the sequencing pipeline. V-gene and J-gene trimming of TCR beta chains was associated with a missense DCLRE1C variant in a later genetic analysis, and the association was replicated in an independent cohort. A few of the identified cytomegalovirus-associated TCR beta chains were confirmed in vitro to be specific for cytomegalovirus antigens. The earlier analysis of approximately 590 of the donors excluded roughly 17 rarely observed V segments, including chromosome 9 orphons, because counts were too low. In an earlier analysis of about 600 of the donors, most TCR beta V segments appeared in productive rearrangements about 90% or about 30% of the time, broadly matching IMGT annotations. The cohort was sequenced for TCR beta chains only, and without alpha or paired-chain data the features that could be detected were limited. When HLA alleles, especially DR and DQ, strongly co-occurred, TCR associations were difficult to assign to individual alleles. The presence/absence analyses assumed that sequencing depth was roughly uniform across donors, and that assumption may not be true. Most CMV-associated TCR beta chains appeared to be HLA-restricted in a later analysis, and the HLA associations seemed to be driven largely by CMV exposure. Compared with the approximately 720-donor mean, donors in an Asian-associated ancestry cluster had fewer N-insertions in productive TCRs, according to a later genetic analysis. The study listed 164 TCR beta chains as associated with cytomegalovirus. Correlated functional status among segregating V segments might be attributable to linkage disequilibrium, but an unknown experimental factor could not be ruled out. A later analysis associated 16,951 TCR beta sequences with specific HLA alleles at a false discovery rate of 0.05. In a later analysis, the rate of TCR association differed among HLA loci, with DRB1 alleles having the most associated TCRs and HLA-C alleles having the fewest. Several of the top co-occurrence clusters appeared to be linked to parvovirus B19, influenza, CMV and Epstein-Barr virus, according to a later analysis. In both the original and validation cohorts, the classifier was reported to diagnose cytomegalovirus status with high specificity and sensitivity. For the cohort, immune exposure information was limited to CMV serostatus. HLA typing was unavailable for some donors at each locus, so association tests used only the typed subset. A further reported finding was that TCR beta sequences accurately predicted the HLA-A and HLA-B alleles for most subjects in the first cohort. In a later analysis, HLA-associated TCR beta chains were found to be more clonally expanded and to have lower generation probabilities than equally common non-associated chains. While some public TCRs were present in many individuals, most TCR sequences turned up only very rarely across donors.

The library was built by means of the immunoSEQ multiplex PCR assay. A mixture of 60 forward primers for TCR Vbeta segments and 13 reverse primers for TCR Jbeta segments was used in the multiplex PCR. Amplification of the CDR3 region of rearranged TCR beta genes was performed with a multiplex PCR assay on genomic DNA. Amplified TCR beta libraries were sequenced as 87-base-pair reads on the Illumina HiSeq System. The study's processing was this. In a later analysis, tens of millions of unique TCR beta chains were counted across the approximately 640 repertoires, and approximately 9.9 million of these chains were shared by at least two donors. A nearest-neighbor algorithm error-corrected the raw reads and collapsed the reads into unique sequences, merging closely related sequences to remove PCR and sequencing errors. To assign V, D and J gene segments, CDR3 sequences were aligned to IMGT reference sequences. Each retained sequence needed at least a six-nucleotide match to both a V gene segment and a J gene segment. A rearrangement was called productive if the CDR3 had no stop codons and remained in frame with V and J, and every other rearrangement was called non-productive. CDR3 was defined according to IMGT convention as the region running from the second conserved V-encoded cysteine to the conserved J-encoded phenylalanine. Sequences without an unambiguous match to a single V gene segment were excluded from the earlier analysis of a few hundred of the donors. In an earlier analysis of 500 to 750 of the donors, V segments were called functional above 56.7% productive rearrangements and were called segregating when the between-donor standard deviation exceeded 5%. A statistical classification framework was built to diagnose cytomegalovirus status from the catalog of TCR beta chain sequences. In a later analysis, V and J genes were assigned by comparing TCR nucleotide sequences against IMGT/GENE-DB human TR gene sequences. Using the TCRdist pipeline, a later analysis assigned CDR3 sequences along with most-parsimonious VDJ recombination scenarios. In a later analysis, each TCR beta chain was defined by its CDR3 amino acid sequence together with its V-gene family, and reads without a unique V-gene family were excluded. To address suspected cross-contamination and a sequencing artifact, a later analysis removed several hundred highly shared, low-generation-probability nucleotide sequences. A later analysis calculated a clonal expansion index for each public chain from normalized within-repertoire ranks of inferred template counts. A later analysis computed generation probabilities with a VDJ recombination model fitted to out-of-frame rearrangements, and checked the results against IGoR. In a later analysis, hypergeometric tests were used to score TCR-TCR, TCR-HLA and TCR-CMV co-occurrence, with a repertoire-size bias correction applied to TCR pairs. False discovery rates were estimated in a later analysis by permuting HLA or CMV assignments 20 times. In a later analysis, co-occurring TCRs were grouped with DBSCAN, and TCRdist sequence similarity was added when clustering was performed within HLA-allele-positive subsets. Repertoires with fewer than 30,000 or more than 120,000 public chains were left out of co-occurrence clustering, as were four to six repertoires with anomalous nucleotide sharing. The immuneACCESS repertoire file appears here via TCRdb, limited to in-frame rearrangements. These files lack a portion of the clones; in checked studies, under half of the deficit traces to unresolved V genes, and the cause of the others is not known. The DNA was the basis for D and trimming; V, J and clone size are from that table. This sample holds about 150,000 clones; roughly three fifths were observed only once. The leading ten clones occupy approximately 1.7% of the sample.

As to this clone: The specificity of this receptor is unknown. Within one base of it there is no much larger clone, and no base qualities were kept.

Reading the germline V gene gives CDR1 SGHTA and CDR2 FQGNSA. The V end gives up 8 bases and the J end 5 bases, leaving 11 bases in the junction not matched to a gene. From cysteine to phenylalanine, the CDR3 is 16 amino acids long. Only CDR3 DNA is held: 48 bases, read in frame from base 1. The cohort comprised under 700 healthy bone marrow donors. Cohort members were all nominally healthy when sampled, although unrecorded immune exposures were likely present. The donor was CMV seronegative and belonged to the group of more than 300 seronegative cohort members. A peripheral blood sample was collected from each donor, and TCR beta sequencing was performed on peripheral blood mononuclear cells. The Qiagen DNeasy Blood Extraction Kit was used to extract genomic DNA from the blood cell samples.

The origin of this receptor is a male donor in good health and CMV-seronegative. The chain couples TRBV7-2 to TRBJ2-3; the central 12 bases match TRBD2. Sequencing used PBMCs. The base sequence is TGTGCCAGCTCACGGGCTAGCGGGGGGGGGAAAGATACGCAGTATTTT. Translated, it gives CASSRASGGGKDTQYF.